One sample yielded the 13 T cell receptor beta chains listed below, sequenced in a study of blood T cells in healthy people across ages. A second about 7 to 11 cycle PCR used barcoded and J-beta primers. Via MiXCR, TCRdb re-called the 5' RACE reads, giving one row per CDR3 protein. Altogether 1.5 million to 2 million distinct CDR3 sequences are present, about 28% being singletons, with the ten largest covering around 7.7%. The sequenced sample consisted of blood. The receptors stem from a woman in her twenties or thirties in good health.

The genes are TRBV4-2 and TRBJ2-3; tentatively, D is TRBD2 (6 bases). The germline V gene has CDR1 LGHNA and CDR2 YNFKEQ. There are 15 residues in the CDR3. V dropped 1 base and J dropped 4 bases, with 12 bases sitting between them. The CDR3 nucleotides read TGTGCCAGCAGCCAAGGAGGGCTAGCGCCAGATACGCAGTATTTT. The encoded protein is CASSQGGLAPDTQYF.

This clonotype was detected a few times. V is TRBV7-2 and J is TRBJ2-1; 12 nucleotides agree with TRBD2. Germline values: CDR1 SGHTA, CDR2 FQGNSA. The CDR3 extends over 15 amino acids. Trimming took 3 bases from V and 11 from J; bases not matched to a gene: 8. The CDR3 spells CASSLGSGTSGQQFF. The CDR3, as DNA: TGTGCCAGCAGCTTGGGTTCTGGGACTAGCGGGCAGCAGTTCTTC.

The J gene is TRBJ2-1, the V gene TRBV5-1, with 7 bases identical to TRBD1. Losses at the gene ends were 3 bases for V and 7 bases for J; bases not matched to a gene: 13. Germline loops: CDR1 SGHRS, CDR2 YFSETQ. This CDR3 spans 16 amino acids. The CDR3 nucleotides read TGCGCCAGCAGCTACTATCGTCAGCAGGGGGTAAATGAGCAGTTCTTC. Its translation is CASSYYRQQGVNEQFF.

The genes are TRBV18 and TRBJ2-7; 11 bases match TRBD2. CDR1 KGHSH and CDR2 LQKENI come from the germline V gene. The V segment lost 4 bases and the J segment 1 base; nucleotides outside the gene matches: 12. The CDR3 runs to 18 residues. The CDR3 bases are TGTGCCAGCTCACTATTACCCGTTAGGACTAGCGGGTCCTACGAGCAGTACTTC. Amino acids: CASSLLPVRTSGSYEQYF.

In this sample, this clonotype turned up a few times. This chain links TRBV12-3 or TRBV12-4 with TRBJ2-7; D unclear. V shed 4 bases and J shed 9 bases, with 10 bases lying between them. The CDR3 is 11 amino acids. The CDR3 coding sequence is TGTGCCAGCAGTTCGGGCCCGCGGCAGTACTTC. It specifies CASSSGPRQYF.

The chain couples TRBV11-2 to TRBJ2-1; 7 positions agree with TRBD1. V was pared by 2 bases and J by 8 bases, with 12 bases of the junction left unmatched. The CDR3 is 16 residues long. The germline gives CDR1 SGHAT, CDR2 FQNNGV. The CDR3 region is CASSLKGGQVGDEQFF. CDR3 DNA sequence: TGTGCCAGCAGCTTAAAGGGTGGACAGGTAGGAGATGAGCAGTTCTTC.

In this sample, this clonotype turned up once. CDR3 sequence (DNA): TGTGCCAGCAGCTTACTGGGGGGGGGCGATACGCAGTATTTT. Residues: CASSLLGGGDTQYF. The rearrangement links TRBV7-3 to TRBJ2-3; D might be TRBD2 (7 bases). Per the germline V gene, CDR1 is SGHTA and CDR2 is FQGTGA. V lost 2 bases, J lost 6 bases, and 12 bases lay in between. The CDR3 loop spans 14 amino acids. Full variable domain (rest looked up from reference TRBV7-3 and TRBJ2-3): GAGVSQTPSNKVTEKGKYVELRCDPISGHTALYWYRQSLGQGPEFLIYFQGTGAADDSGLPNDRFFAVRPEGSVSTLKIQRTERGDSAVYLCASSLLGGGDTQYFGPGTRLTVL.

A note on this clonotype: Germline is not matched at one junction end, which may reflect a read error. This rearrangement joins TRBV5-1 to TRBJ2-3; 11 bases map to TRBD2. Germline-derived CDR1 and CDR2 are SGHRS and YFSETQ. The CDR3 sequence is 17 residues long. DNA for the CDR3: TGCGCCAGTTCGGGGACTAGCGGTTCCCCTAGCACAGATACTCAGTATTTT. Translated: CASSGTSGSPSTDTQYF.

The V and J genes are TRBV9 and TRBJ1-1; D unresolved. This CDR3 is 14 amino acids long. The germline V gene encodes CDR1 SGDLS and CDR2 YYNGEE. Trimming shortened V by 0 bases and J by 3 bases, and 9 bases separated the two germline ends. CDR3 sequence reads: CASSVVGVDTEAFF. Here the CDR3 DNA reads TGTGCCAGCAGCGTAGTAGGAGTGGACACTGAAGCTTTCTTT.

This clonotype was seen many times. The chain carries TRBV6-6 and TRBJ2-7; 9 nucleotides match TRBD2. The CDR3 contains 15 residues. CDR1 and CDR2 from the germline V gene are MNHNY and SVGAGI (reference sequence). V shed 6 bases and J 3 bases; nucleotides not matched to a gene: 9. CDR3 region: CASSYSGSFNYEQYF. The CDR3 DNA reads TGTGCCAGCAGCTATAGCGGGAGCTTCAACTACGAGCAGTACTTC.

The genes are TRBV12-3 or TRBV12-4 and TRBJ1-6; possible D gene TRBD1, 5 bases. V was pared by 6 bases and J by 7 bases, with 13 bases between. The CDR3 is made up of 14 amino acids. CDR3 loop: CASSRRDGNSPLHF. For the CDR3, the DNA is TGTGCCAGCAGCCGCCGGGACGGAAATTCACCCCTCCACTTT.

This clonotype was observed a few times. The chain joins TRBV6-5 to TRBJ2-1; TRBD1 is a possible D gene (7 bases). The V and J ends lost 0 bases and 9 bases respectively, with 15 bases between them. Germline CDR1 reads MNHEY; CDR2 reads SVGAGI. The CDR3 length is 15 residues. DNA of the CDR3: TGTGCCAGCAGTTACTCGGCGACAGGGCGGGGTGAGCAGTTCTTC. It encodes CASSYSATGRGEQFF.

The genes are TRBV12-3 or TRBV12-4 and TRBJ1-2, with D possibly matching TRBD1 (6 bases). The CDR3 covers 14 residues. The ends were cut back, 6 bases at V and 7 bases at J, with 18 bases in the middle. In DNA, the CDR3 is TGTGCCAGCAGCCTACAGGGTATTCTATCTGGCTACACCTTC. Translation: CASSLQGILSGYTF.